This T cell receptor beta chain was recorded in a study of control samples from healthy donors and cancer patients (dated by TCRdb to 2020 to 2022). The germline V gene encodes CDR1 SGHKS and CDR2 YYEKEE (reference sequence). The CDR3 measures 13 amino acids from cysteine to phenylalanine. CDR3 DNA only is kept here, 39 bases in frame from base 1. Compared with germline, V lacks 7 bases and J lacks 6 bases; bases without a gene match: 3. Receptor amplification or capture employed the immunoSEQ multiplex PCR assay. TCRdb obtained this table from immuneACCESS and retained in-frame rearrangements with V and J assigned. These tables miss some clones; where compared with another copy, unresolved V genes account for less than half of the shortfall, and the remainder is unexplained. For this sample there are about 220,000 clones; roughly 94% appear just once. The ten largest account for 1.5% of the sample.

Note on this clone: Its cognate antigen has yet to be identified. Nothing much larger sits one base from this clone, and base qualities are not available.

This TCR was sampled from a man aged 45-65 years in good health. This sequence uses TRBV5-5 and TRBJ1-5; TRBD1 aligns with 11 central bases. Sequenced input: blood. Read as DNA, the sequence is TGTGCCAGCGGACAGGGGGCAACTCAGCCCCAGCATTTT. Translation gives CASGQGATQPQHF.